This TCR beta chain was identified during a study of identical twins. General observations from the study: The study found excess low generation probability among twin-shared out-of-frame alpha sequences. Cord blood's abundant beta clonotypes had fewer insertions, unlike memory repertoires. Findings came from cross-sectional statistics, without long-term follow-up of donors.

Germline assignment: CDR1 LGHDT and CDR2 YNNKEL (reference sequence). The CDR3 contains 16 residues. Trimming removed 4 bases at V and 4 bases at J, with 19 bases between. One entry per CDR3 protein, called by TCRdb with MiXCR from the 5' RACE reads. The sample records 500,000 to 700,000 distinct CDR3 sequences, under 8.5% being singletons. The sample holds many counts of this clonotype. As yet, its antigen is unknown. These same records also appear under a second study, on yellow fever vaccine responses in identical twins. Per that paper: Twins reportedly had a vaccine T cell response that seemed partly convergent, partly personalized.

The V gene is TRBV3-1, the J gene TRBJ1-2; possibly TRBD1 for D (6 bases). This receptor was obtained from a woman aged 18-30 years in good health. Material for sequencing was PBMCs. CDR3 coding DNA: TGTGCCAGCAGCCCCGTAGGGGGGGCGACGGCCTATGGCTACACCTTC. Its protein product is CASSPVGGATAYGYTF.